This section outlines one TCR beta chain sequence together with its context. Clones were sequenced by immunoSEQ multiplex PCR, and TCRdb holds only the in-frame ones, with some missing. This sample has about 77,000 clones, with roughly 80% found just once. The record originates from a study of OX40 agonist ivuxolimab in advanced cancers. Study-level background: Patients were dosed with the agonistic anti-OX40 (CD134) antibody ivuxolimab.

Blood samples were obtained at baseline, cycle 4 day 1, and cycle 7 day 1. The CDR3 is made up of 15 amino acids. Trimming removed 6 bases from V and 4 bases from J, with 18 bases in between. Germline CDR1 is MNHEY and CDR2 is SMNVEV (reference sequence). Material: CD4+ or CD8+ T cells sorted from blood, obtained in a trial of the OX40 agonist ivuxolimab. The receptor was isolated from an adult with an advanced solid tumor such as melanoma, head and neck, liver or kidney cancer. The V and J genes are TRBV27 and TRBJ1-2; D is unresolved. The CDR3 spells CASRRGEAASYGYTF. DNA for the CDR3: TGTGCCAGCAGACGCGGCGAAGCCGCGAGCTATGGCTACACCTTC.